The rows below give T cell receptor beta chains drawn from one sample of a study of blood T cell repertoires in COVID-19. Libraries were prepared by immunoSEQ multiplex PCR; TCRdb keeps only in-frame clonotypes and omits some of them. The repertoire includes 52,000 or so clones, less than 95% of them detected once, and roughly 3% sits in the top ten. Sequencing was done on a sample of peripheral blood. These receptors came from a human donor in a cohort sampled during active COVID-19. The CDR3 runs from the conserved cysteine through the conserved F or W. Fields, in order: clone size, D gene, V gene, CDR3 protein. A D gene is named only where the DNA matches it firmly. A row's size may be missing; if present it is once, few, many or a size class.

NA | NA | TRBV5-6 | CASSLASGYTF
NA | TRBD1 | TRBV12-3/TRBV12-4 | CASRRDSHNEQFF
NA | TRBD2 | TRBV9 | CASSVGKLAGGPSYNEQFF
NA | TRBD2 | TRBV29-1 | CSVAAGTRGGNEQFF
NA | NA | TRBV5-4 | CASSFQRSSYEQYF
once | NA | TRBV7-2 | CASSLGGMGLNYNEQFF
few | TRBD1 | TRBV6-6 | CASRQGDYGYTF
NA | NA | TRBV7-9 | CASSLLAGATNEKLFF
NA | NA | TRBV7-8 | CASSLQGGSQPQHF
NA | TRBD2 | TRBV6-1 | CASSEAQPGTSEHTDTQYF
NA | NA | TRBV11-2 | CASSLATGELFF
NA | TRBD1 | TRBV18 | CASSPDRGPYNEQFF
few | NA | TRBV5-1 | CASSWGDTGELFF
NA | TRBD2 | TRBV18 | CASSPPGRGSYNEQFF
NA | TRBD2 | TRBV6-4 | CASSDRGGTDTQYF
NA | TRBD2 | TRBV6-5 | CASSYSPGGVNEQYF
NA | TRBD2 | TRBV19 | CASRFFSAGGYEQFF
NA | TRBD1 | TRBV27 | CASSFAQGGTEAFF
NA | NA | TRBV7-3 | CASSLGAGNIQYF
few | TRBD2 | TRBV5-1 | CASSPPASGPYEQYF
NA | TRBD1 | TRBV6-2/TRBV6-3 | CASSPTGEGYTF
NA | TRBD1 | TRBV5-1 | CASSQNGQGHYNEQFF
NA | NA | TRBV11-1 | CASSWGHTAEQYF
NA | TRBD2 | TRBV27 | CASRTSGRRTDTQYF
NA | TRBD1 | TRBV5-1 | CASSFQGAGTNTEAFF
NA | NA | TRBV6-1 | CASSEARGGGGNYGYTF
once | TRBD2 | TRBV11-2 | CASSFWTSGAWDEQFF
once | NA | TRBV6-6 | CASSTVSNQPQHF
NA | NA | TRBV7-2 | CASSLDQVRMGTEAFF
NA | TRBD1 | TRBV5-1 | CASRVPGQGYTDTQYF
NA | TRBD1 | TRBV5-1 | CASSLDGQGQQPQHF
NA | TRBD2 | TRBV28 | CASRSLGGGRALVGANVLTF
NA | NA | TRBV9 | CASSRQANTGELFF